This entry is about one T cell receptor (beta chain). Produced via immunoSEQ multiplex PCR; TCRdb's table is partial and in-frame only. This table holds 55,000 to 70,000 clones, about four fifths found once. The cohort comprised individuals with locally advanced or metastatic urothelial carcinoma. The entry originates in a study of PD-L1 blockade in urothelial cancer. Overall study context: Atezolizumab 1,200 mg was given intravenously every 3 weeks, starting 2014. Counts from blood samples showed a median of roughly 130,000 T cells.

Trimming cost V 4 bases and J 4 bases, with 7 bases left between them. Germline V gives CDR1 LNHDA, CDR2 SQIVND (reference sequence). The CDR3 loop spans 13 amino acids. The V and J genes are TRBV19 and TRBJ2-2; D is undetermined. Sequenced here: PBMCs, sampled around atezolizumab (anti-PD-L1) treatment. The clonotype originates from a man aged 70-80 years with urothelial cancer. The chain's CDR3 is CASSSLSTGELFF. In DNA form, the CDR3 reads TGTGCCAGTAGTAGTCTTTCCACCGGGGAGCTGTTTTTT.